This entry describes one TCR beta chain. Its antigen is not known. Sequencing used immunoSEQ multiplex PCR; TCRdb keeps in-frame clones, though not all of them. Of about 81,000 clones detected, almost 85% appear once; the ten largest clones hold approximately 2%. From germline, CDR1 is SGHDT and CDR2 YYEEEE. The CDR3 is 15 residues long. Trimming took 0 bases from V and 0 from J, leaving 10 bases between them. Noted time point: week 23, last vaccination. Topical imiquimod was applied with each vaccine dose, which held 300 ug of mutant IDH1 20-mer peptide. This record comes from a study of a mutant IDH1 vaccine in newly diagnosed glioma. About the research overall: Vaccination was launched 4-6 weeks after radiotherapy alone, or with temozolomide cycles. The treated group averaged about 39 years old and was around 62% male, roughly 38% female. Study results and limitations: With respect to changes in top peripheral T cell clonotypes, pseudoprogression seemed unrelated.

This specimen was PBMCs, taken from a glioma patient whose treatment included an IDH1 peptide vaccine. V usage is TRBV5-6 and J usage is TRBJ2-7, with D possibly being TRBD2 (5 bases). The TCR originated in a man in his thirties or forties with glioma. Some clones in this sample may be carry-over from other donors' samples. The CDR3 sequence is CASSLALGRSYEQYF. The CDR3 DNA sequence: TGTGCCAGCAGCTTGGCACTAGGCCGCTCCTACGAGCAGTACTTC.